This T cell receptor (beta chain) was identified in a study of T cell responses to AZD1222 COVID-19 vaccine. Turning to the study itself: Pooling of second doses given at about 4 or about 12 weeks was done. The study, taken as a whole, reports: Among vaccine-associated CD4 TCRs, coverage spanned spike, with dominance at 160-218 and 743-854. Sampling captured repertoires only after the peak T cell response.

Germline values: CDR1 MNHEY, CDR2 SMNVEV (reference sequence). The CDR3 is 15 amino acids. V shed 3 bases and J 3 bases; nucleotides not matched to a gene: 5. Measured with immunoSEQ multiplex PCR; TCRdb has only the in-frame clones, and not every one. The sample gives fewer than 200,000 clones, roughly nine tenths of which show up once; 1.5% to 2% is in the top ten. Turning to this clone: Its matching antigen is unknown.

The sequencing used peripheral blood, collected on day 0 of AZD1222 vaccination. The sequence was collected from an adult in good health. The chain carries TRBV27 and TRBJ1-5; 7 positions match TRBD1. CDR3: CASSLSTGANQPQHF. CDR3 bases: TGTGCCAGCAGTTTGTCTACAGGGGCCAATCAGCCCCAGCATTTT.